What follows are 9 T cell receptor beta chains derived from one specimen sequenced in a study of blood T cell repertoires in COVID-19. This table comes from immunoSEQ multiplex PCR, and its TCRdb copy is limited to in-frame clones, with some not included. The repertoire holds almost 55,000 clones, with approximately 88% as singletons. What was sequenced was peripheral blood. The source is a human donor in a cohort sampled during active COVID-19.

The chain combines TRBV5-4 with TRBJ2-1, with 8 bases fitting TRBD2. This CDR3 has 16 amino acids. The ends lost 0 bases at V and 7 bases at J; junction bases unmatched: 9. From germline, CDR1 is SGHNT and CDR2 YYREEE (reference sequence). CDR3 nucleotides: TGTGCCAGCAGCTTGGGTGGGACTAGGTTTTTAAATGAGCAGTTCTTC. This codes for CASSLGGTRFLNEQFF.

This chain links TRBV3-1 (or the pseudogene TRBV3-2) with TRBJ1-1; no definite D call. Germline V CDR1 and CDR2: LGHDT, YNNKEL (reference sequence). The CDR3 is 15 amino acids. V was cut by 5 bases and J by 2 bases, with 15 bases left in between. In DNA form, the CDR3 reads TGTGCCAGCAGCTCAATGCGGGCCACTAACACTGAAGCTTTCTTT. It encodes CASSSMRATNTEAFF.

The CDR3 sequence is CASSEDRMNTGELFF. The DNA for the CDR3 is TGTGCCAGCAGTGAGGACAGGATGAACACCGGGGAGCTGTTTTTT. The chain carries TRBV7-8 and TRBJ2-2; the match to TRBD1 covers 7 bases. The CDR3 runs to 15 residues. Germline assignment: CDR1 SGHVS and CDR2 FQNEAQ. V lost 6 bases and J lost 1; bases outside the gene matches: 5.

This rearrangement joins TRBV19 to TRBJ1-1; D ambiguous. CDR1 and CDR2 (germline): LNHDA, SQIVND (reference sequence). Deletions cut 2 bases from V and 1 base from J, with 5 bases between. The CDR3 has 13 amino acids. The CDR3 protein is CASSIRGNTEAFF. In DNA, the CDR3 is TGTGCCAGTAGTATAAGAGGGAACACTGAAGCTTTCTTT.

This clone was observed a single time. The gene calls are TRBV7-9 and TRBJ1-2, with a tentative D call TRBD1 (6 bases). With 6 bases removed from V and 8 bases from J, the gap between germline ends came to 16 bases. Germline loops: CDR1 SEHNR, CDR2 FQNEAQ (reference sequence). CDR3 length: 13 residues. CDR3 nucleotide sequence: TGTGCCAGCAGGAAGGGGCAGGGGTACGGCTACACCTTC. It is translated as CASRKGQGYGYTF. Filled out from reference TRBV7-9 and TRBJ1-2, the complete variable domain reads DTGVSQNPRHKITKRGQNVTFRCDPISEHNRLYWYRQTLGQGPEFLTYFQNEAQLEKSRLLSDRFSAERPKGSFSTLEIQRTEQGDSAMYLCASRKGQGYGYTFGSGTRLTVV.

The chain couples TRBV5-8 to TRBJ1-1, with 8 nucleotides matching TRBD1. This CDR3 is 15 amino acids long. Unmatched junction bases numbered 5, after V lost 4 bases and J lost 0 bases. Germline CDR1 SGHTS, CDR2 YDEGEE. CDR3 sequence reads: CASSPWGQVNTEAFF. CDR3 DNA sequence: TGTGCCAGCAGCCCGTGGGGACAGGTGAACACTGAAGCTTTCTTT.

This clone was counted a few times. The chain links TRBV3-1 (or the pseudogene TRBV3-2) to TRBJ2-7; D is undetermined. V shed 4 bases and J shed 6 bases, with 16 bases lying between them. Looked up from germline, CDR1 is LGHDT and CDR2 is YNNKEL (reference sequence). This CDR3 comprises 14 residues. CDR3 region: CASSPEVAVPEQYF. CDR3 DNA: TGTGCCAGCAGCCCCGAGGTCGCCGTCCCCGAGCAGTACTTC.

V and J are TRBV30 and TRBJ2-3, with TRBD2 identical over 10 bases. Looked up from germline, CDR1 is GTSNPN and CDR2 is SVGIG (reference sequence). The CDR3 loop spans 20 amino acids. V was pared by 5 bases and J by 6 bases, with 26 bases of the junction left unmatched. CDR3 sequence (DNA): TGTGCCTGGGAAATAGGCAAGCTAGCGGGAGACAAAACCCAGCCGGATACGCAGTATTTT. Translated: CAWEIGKLAGDKTQPDTQYF.

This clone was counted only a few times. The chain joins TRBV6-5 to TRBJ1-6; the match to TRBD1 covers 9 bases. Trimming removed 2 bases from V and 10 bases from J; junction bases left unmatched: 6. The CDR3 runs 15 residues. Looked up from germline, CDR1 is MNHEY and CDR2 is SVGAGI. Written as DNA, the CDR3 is TGTGCCAGCAGTTACCGGGACAGGGTTTTATCACCCCTCCACTTT. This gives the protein CASSYRDRVLSPLHF.